The 15 T cell receptor beta chains below were found in one sample sequenced in a study of cytomegalovirus exposure and HLA in healthy donors. Primers: 60 Vbeta forward and 13 Jbeta reverse. Only in-frame clones appear in the TCRdb table, and some are missing; sequencing was by immunoSEQ multiplex PCR. Found here are about 180,000 clones, around four fifths of them singletons; the top ten hold more than 3.5%. The sample was PBMCs. Receptor source: a woman aged 55-70 years in good health and CMV-seropositive.

The chain joins TRBV27 to TRBJ2-7, with 11 nucleotides matching TRBD1. Looked up from germline, CDR1 is MNHEY and CDR2 is SMNVEV (reference sequence). This CDR3 has 16 amino acids. V shed 2 bases, J shed 3 bases, and the junction held 6 bases outside the gene matches. The CDR3 DNA reads as TGTGCCAGCAGTTTAAGGGGGGACAGGGGGAACTACGAGCAGTACTTC. Amino acids: CASSLRGDRGNYEQYF.

This clone was counted between two and nine times. The rearrangement uses TRBV27 and TRBJ1-2; maybe TRBD1 (5 bases). With 4 bases removed from V and 6 bases from J, the gap between germline ends came to 24 bases. Germline V gives CDR1 MNHEY, CDR2 SMNVEV (reference sequence). CDR3 length: 17 amino acids. CDR3 loop: CASSSRGEGTFYDGYTF. Written as DNA, the CDR3 is TGTGCCAGCAGTTCTAGGGGCGAAGGGACTTTCTATGATGGCTACACCTTC.

The chain combines TRBV2 with TRBJ1-5; the D gene is possibly TRBD1 (5 bases). The length of the CDR3 is 12 residues. The V end was cut by 3 bases, the J end by 7 bases, with 7 bases between. CDR1 and CDR2 from the germline V gene are SNHLY and FYNNEI. For the CDR3, the DNA is TGTGCCAGCAGTGACAGGGCACAGCCCCAGCATTTT. It yields the protein CASSDRAQPQHF.

The chain links TRBV19 to TRBJ2-7; 7 nucleotides align to TRBD2. The trim removed 7 bases at V and 0 bases at J, leaving 9 bases unmatched. Germline assignment: CDR1 LNHDA and CDR2 SQIVND (reference sequence). The length of the CDR3 is 15 residues. The chain's CDR3 is CASTIASGISYEQYF. In DNA, the CDR3 is TGTGCCAGTACCATAGCTAGCGGTATCTCCTACGAGCAGTACTTC.

This clone was counted between two and nine times. The rearrangement uses TRBV4-1 and TRBJ1-6; 8 positions match TRBD1. The CDR3 has 17 amino acids. V shed 4 bases and J 5 bases; nucleotides not matched to a gene: 10. Germline CDR1 MGHRA, CDR2 YSYEKL. The CDR3 nucleotides are TGCGCCAGCAGCCGAAACACAGGGGGAGTAAATAATTCACCCCTCCACTTT. This encodes CASSRNTGGVNNSPLHF.

J is TRBJ2-3 and V is TRBV27, with a weak D call TRBD2 (7 bases). V lost 8 bases and J 3 bases, leaving 18 bases between the germline ends. This CDR3 has 15 amino acids. Germline-derived CDR1 and CDR2 are MNHEY and SMNVEV (reference sequence). The CDR3 DNA follows: TGTGCCAGCGGGCTGGCCGGGGGGCGGACAGATACGCAGTATTTT. Amino acids: CASGLAGGRTDTQYF.

This clone showed up just once. The CDR3 bases are TGTGCCAGCAGCTTAGAGGGTAGCGGGAGGGCGAATACGCAGTATTTT. Translating it yields CASSLEGSGRANTQYF. The genes are TRBV11-2 and TRBJ2-3, with 11 nucleotides matching TRBD2. V lost 0 bases and J lost 7; bases outside the gene matches: 6. The CDR3 is made up of 16 amino acids. The germline V gene encodes CDR1 SGHAT and CDR2 FQNNGV.

The chain uses TRBV7-8 and TRBJ2-5, with 8 bases aligning to TRBD1. V shed 0 bases, J shed 11 bases, and the junction held 11 bases outside the gene matches. There are 15 residues in the CDR3. From germline, CDR1 is SGHVS and CDR2 FQNEAQ. CDR3 DNA: TGTGCCAGCAGCTTAGCAGTGACAGGGGTCATAGAGCAGTACTTC. As protein: CASSLAVTGVIEQYF.

The rearrangement joins TRBV7-6 to TRBJ2-1, with TRBD2 matching 8 bases. Germline loops: CDR1 SGHVS, CDR2 FNYEAQ. V dropped 4 bases and J dropped 1; count of bases not matched to a gene: 3. The CDR3 is 15 residues long. The CDR3 spells CASSSIAGSYNEQFF. As DNA, the CDR3 is TGTGCCAGCAGCTCCATAGCGGGGTCCTACAATGAGCAGTTCTTC.

V gene TRBV6-5 combines with J gene TRBJ1-4; tentatively, D is TRBD1 (6 bases). CDR1 and CDR2 (germline): MNHEY, SVGAGI. CDR3 size: 16 residues. Trimming cost V 1 base and J 10 bases, with 19 bases left between them. This CDR3 is CASSYFRGGSIGKLFF. The CDR3 DNA reads as TGTGCCAGCAGTTACTTCAGGGGCGGGTCAATTGGAAAACTGTTTTTT.

The V call is TRBV5-1, the J call TRBJ2-7, with D possibly being TRBD2 (6 bases). The V end was cut by 5 bases, the J end by 3 bases, with 15 bases between. The CDR3 has 14 residues. The V gene's germline CDR1 is SGHRS and CDR2 YFSETQ. The CDR3 loop reads CASRPWDSSYEQYF. CDR3 in DNA: TGCGCCAGCAGACCCTGGGACTCTAGCTACGAGCAGTACTTC.

V and J are TRBV28 and TRBJ2-3, with TRBD2 identical over 8 bases. The CDR3 covers 14 residues. The V gene end was trimmed by 7 bases and the J gene end by 6 bases; junction bases not matched to a gene: 9. Germline-derived CDR1 and CDR2 are MDHEN and SYDVKM. The CDR3 DNA reads as TGTGCCAGCACCCTGACCGGGGGGGCGGATACGCAGTATTTT. Its protein product is CASTLTGGADTQYF.

About this clone itself: The sample carries other DNA sequences with the same CDR3. V and J are TRBV18 and TRBJ2-7; no definite D call. CDR1 and CDR2 from the germline V gene are KGHSH and LQKENI. The germline V and J ends were trimmed by 3 bases and 1 base, with 7 bases remaining between them. The CDR3 is 13 amino acids. The CDR3 sequence: CASSPPSSYEQYF. In DNA form, the CDR3 reads TGTGCCAGCTCACCGCCGAGTTCCTACGAGCAGTACTTC.

This chain connects TRBV27 to TRBJ2-7; 16 nucleotides match TRBD2. The CDR3 totals 16 residues. Looked up from germline, CDR1 is MNHEY and CDR2 is SMNVEV (reference sequence). V was clipped by 4 bases and J by 3 bases; unmatched bases: 3. CDR3 protein: CASSSGLAGGGYEQYF. The CDR3 nucleotides are TGTGCCAGCAGTTCGGGACTAGCGGGAGGGGGCTACGAGCAGTACTTC.

The chain carries TRBV7-9 and TRBJ2-5, with D possibly matching TRBD2 (5 bases). V lost 5 bases to trimming and J lost 4 bases, with 11 bases between them. This CDR3 is built from 13 residues. Per the germline V gene, CDR1 is SEHNR and CDR2 is FQNEAQ (reference sequence). CDR3 in DNA: TGTGCCAGCAGCCCGCCGGGGTCAGAGACCCAGTACTTC. The encoded protein is CASSPPGSETQYF.